This T cell receptor beta chain stems from a study of blood T cell repertoires in COVID-19. Study summary: Whether acute or convalescent, the COVID-19 samples came from the United States, Italy and Spain. T cells, B-cell-depleted T cells, or PBMCs provided the cDNA or gDNA that served as material.

Authors' processing steps: The assay estimated nucleated cells by amplifying reference gene primers. Assay: immunoSEQ multiplex PCR; the TCRdb copy retains only in-frame clones and omits some. V, J and clone size were drawn from that table, and D and trimming were deduced from the DNA. Of around 300,000 clones in the sample, approximately 91% were seen once. The V segment lost 3 bases and the J segment 4 bases; nucleotides outside the gene matches: 6. CDR3 length: 14 residues. Germline CDR1 and CDR2: DFQATT and SNEGSKA (reference sequence). This TCR was recovered from a man aged 50 to 59 with acute or convalescent COVID-19. Material for sequencing was peripheral blood. The rearrangement links TRBV20-1 to TRBJ2-7; 10 bases are shared with TRBD1. Here the CDR3 reads CSASPRDRGYEQYF. CDR3 bases: TGCAGTGCTAGTCCCCGGGACAGGGGATACGAGCAGTACTTC.